The 17 T cell receptor beta chains below all came from one sample that was sequenced in a study of metastatic and nonmetastatic thyroid tumors. All patients reached thyroid surgery having received no treatment beforehand. Via MiXCR, TCRdb re-called the PCR reads. The sample carries approximately 69,000 clones, more than 13% recorded once. Specimen: blood. These receptors all come from a male donor with papillary thyroid cancer or a benign thyroid nodule (not recorded which). Some clones in this sample may be carry-over from other donors' samples.

This clone was counted many times. V gene TRBV13 combines with J gene TRBJ2-7; D ambiguous. Trimming stripped 5 bases from V and 3 bases from J, with 14 bases between. This CDR3 has 14 amino acids. Germline V CDR1 and CDR2: PRHDT, FYEKMQ (reference sequence). The chain's CDR3 is CASSPPRTGYEQYF. Here the CDR3 DNA reads TGTGCCAGCAGCCCCCCCAGAACGGGCTACGAGCAGTACTTC.

This clone was observed a handful of times. A much larger clone differs from this one at a single base, so this may be a read error. This chain uses TRBV15 with TRBJ1-5, with D possibly matching TRBD1 (6 bases). V was trimmed by 1 base and J by 8 bases, leaving 12 bases between them. Germline CDR1 reads LNHNV; CDR2 reads YYDKDF (reference sequence). CDR3 length: 14 residues. The CDR3 here is CATSRGQVNKPQHF. The CDR3 bases are TGTGCCACCAGCAGAGGACAGGTAAATAAGCCCCAGCATTTT.

The chain has TRBV6-1 and TRBJ2-7; TRBD2 might be the D (6 bases). Germline lookup yields CDR1 MNHNS and CDR2 SASEGT. The CDR3 consists of 14 residues. Trimming took off 7 bases at V and 3 bases at J, with 16 bases between the two ends. CDR3 loop: CASIRKQDYYEQYF. CDR3 DNA: TGTGCCAGCATTAGGAAACAGGACTACTACGAGCAGTACTTC.

This clone appeared a single time. A much larger clonotype is one base distant, so this may be a read error. Other DNA sequences from this sample encode an identical CDR3 as well. The chain links TRBV9 to TRBJ1-1; a weak D match, TRBD1 (5 bases). Germline loops: CDR1 SGDLS, CDR2 YYNGEE. This CDR3 comprises 13 residues. V gave up 0 bases and J gave up 7 bases, with 10 bases separating them. The DNA for the CDR3 is TGTGCCAGCAGCGTAGCACGTGACAGTGAAGCTTTCTTT. As protein: CASSVARDSEAFF.

In its sample, this clone was seen many times. The rearrangement uses TRBV10-3 and TRBJ2-3; 10 positions match TRBD2. The CDR3 has 16 residues. J lost 2 bases, V lost 7 bases, and 9 bases had no gene match. Germline CDR1 is ENHRY and CDR2 is SYGVKD. CDR3 sequence reads: CAITDGLAEATDTQYF. The CDR3 region has the DNA TGTGCCATCACCGACGGACTAGCGGAGGCCACAGATACGCAGTATTTT.

This clone was seen at least ten times. The gene calls are TRBV10-3 and TRBJ2-3, with D hard to call. Germline V gene sequence: CDR1 ENHRY, CDR2 SYGVKD. Trimming removed 3 bases from V and 0 bases from J, with 10 bases in between. This CDR3 has 15 amino acids. The CDR3 sequence is CAISDTLSSTDTQYF. CDR3 coding DNA: TGTGCCATCAGTGACACCTTGTCTAGCACAGATACGCAGTATTTT.

This clone has at least ten counts. The rearrangement joins TRBV10-1 to TRBJ2-3, with 11 bases aligning to TRBD2. After removal of 10 bases from V and 6 bases from J, the junction contained 12 bases not matched to a gene. CDR1 WNHNN and CDR2 SYGVQD come from the germline V gene (reference sequence). The CDR3 sequence is 15 residues long. This CDR3 reads CATSLLTSGTDTQYF. CDR3 nucleotide sequence: TGCGCCACTTCACTCTTGACTAGCGGGACGGATACGCAGTATTTT.

This clone was counted many times. This chain connects TRBV20-1 to TRBJ2-7; TRBD2 aligns across 13 bases. In germline, CDR1 is DFQATT, CDR2 SNEGSKA (reference sequence). The V segment lost 6 bases and the J segment 3 bases; nucleotides outside the gene matches: 8. CDR3 length: 15 residues. The CDR3 sequence: CSAKGLAGLYYEQYV. The CDR3 bases are TGCAGTGCAAAGGGACTAGCGGGACTGTACTACGAGCAGTACGTC.

The chain employs TRBV11-2 and TRBJ2-5; possibly TRBD1 for D (5 bases). The CDR3 sequence is 14 residues long. V lost 5 bases, J lost 7 bases, and 17 bases lay in between. Germline V gene sequence: CDR1 SGHAT, CDR2 FQNNGV. The CDR3 DNA is TGTGCCAGCAGCCTACAGGTGACCCTTGGGACCCAGTACTTC. Protein sequence: CASSLQVTLGTQYF.

The CDR3 DNA sequence: TGTGCCAGCACTTCGGGACTAGGTGTCGGCGGGGAGCTGTTTTTT. It is translated as CASTSGLGVGGELFF. This sequence joins TRBV6-5 and TRBJ2-2, with 8 positions matching TRBD2. The V gene's germline CDR1 is MNHEY and CDR2 SVGAGI. The J segment lost 7 bases and the V segment lost 7 bases, leaving 11 bases of the junction unmatched. This CDR3 spans 15 amino acids.

This clone appeared many times. V usage is TRBV15 and J usage is TRBJ1-5, with D uncertain. This CDR3 is 16 amino acids long. With 2 bases removed from V and 2 bases from J, the gap between germline ends came to 13 bases. Germline lookup yields CDR1 LNHNV and CDR2 YYDKDF (reference sequence). CDR3 residues: CATSRRTEAGNQPQHF. As DNA, the CDR3 is TGTGCCACCAGCAGACGGACGGAAGCCGGCAATCAGCCCCAGCATTTT.

This clone was seen repeatedly, ten times or more. The chain uses TRBV4-1 and TRBJ2-7; unclear D gene. CDR1 is MGHRA and CDR2 is YSYEKL in the germline V gene. The CDR3 has 16 amino acids. Trimming took off 0 bases at V and 0 bases at J, with 12 bases between the two ends. As DNA, the CDR3 is TGCGCCAGCAGCCAAGAGTCGAGCGTCAGCTCCTACGAGCAGTACGTC. Residues: CASSQESSVSSYEQYV.

In its sample, this clone was seen many times. The gene calls are TRBV7-2 and TRBJ1-1, with D unclear. Trimming stripped 6 bases from V and 6 bases from J, with 14 bases between. This CDR3 is built from 13 residues. Germline V gene data show CDR1 as SGHTA and CDR2 as FQGNSA. The DNA for the CDR3 is TGTGCCAGCAGAACTAGACGGTCGTCTGAAGCTTTCTTT. Protein: CASRTRRSSEAFF.

The table lists this clone with many counts. The chain employs TRBV30 and TRBJ2-6, with unresolved D. In germline, CDR1 is GTSNPN, CDR2 SVGIG (reference sequence). This CDR3 spans 14 amino acids. The V end lost 5 bases, the J end lost 0 bases, and 8 bases lay between the germline ends. The CDR3 DNA sequence: TGTGCCTGGGGAATCCGCTCTGGGGCCAACGTCCTGACTTTC. Amino acid sequence: CAWGIRSGANVLTF.

About this clone itself: A much larger clone differs by one base, so this may be a read error. The chain is built from TRBV6-1 and TRBJ1-4; no firm D call. The CDR3 is 14 amino acids. Deletions cut 8 bases from V and 6 bases from J, with 16 bases between. Looked up from germline, CDR1 is MNHNS and CDR2 is SASEGT. This CDR3 reads CASSSRTLHEKLFF. CDR3 sequence (DNA): TGTGCCAGCTCCTCCAGAACTTTACATGAAAAACTGTTTTTT.

Concerning this clone: A junction end diverges from the germline sequence, so it may reflect a read error. This CDR3 reads CASSLGQAGNQPQHF. The DNA of the CDR3 is TGTGCCAGCAGCTTGGGACAGGCCGGTAATCAGCCACAGCATTTT. The chain uses TRBV7-8 and TRBJ1-5, with 8 bases matching TRBD1. Germline CDR1 and CDR2: SGHVS and FQNEAQ. The CDR3 is 15 amino acids. Full variable domain (remainder filled in from reference TRBV7-8 and TRBJ1-5): GAGVSQSPRYKVAKRGQDVALRCDPISGHVSLFWYQQALGQGPEFLTYFQNEAQLDKSGLPSDRFFAERPEGSVSTLKIQRTQQEDSAVYLCASSLGQAGNQPQHFGDGTRLSIL.

The table lists this clone with many counts. Here the CDR3 DNA reads TGTGCCAGCAGTGGACTCCGAGAGCAGTTCTTC. This gives the protein CASSGLREQFF. The rearrangement uses TRBV6-1 and TRBJ2-1, with D unresolved. Trimming removed 4 bases from V and 10 bases from J, with 8 bases in between. CDR3 length equals 11 residues. Germline V gene sequence: CDR1 MNHNS, CDR2 SASEGT.